The 20 T cell receptor beta chains in this list originate from one sample, sequenced in a study of molecular identifiers for immune sequencing clone quantification. Via MiXCR, TCRdb re-called the PCR reads, giving one row per CDR3 protein. The sample holds 490,000 or so distinct CDR3 sequences, around 23% seen once. Sequences were obtained from naive CD8+ T cells from blood, with Jurkat cell RNA spiked in. The subset: FACS-sorted CD8+CD4-CCR7+CD45RA+ naive T cells. Every receptor here comes from a human donor in good health. Some libraries in this study had Jurkat cell RNA spiked in.

This chain uses TRBV19 with TRBJ2-7; the D is unclear. The V gene lost 6 bases and the J gene lost 3 bases, with 9 bases spanning the gap. CDR1 and CDR2 from the germline V gene are LNHDA and SQIVND (reference sequence). The CDR3 is 12 amino acids. The CDR3, as DNA: TGTGCCAGTAGCGACGTAGACTACGAGCAGTACTTC. Translation gives CASSDVDYEQYF.

This clonotype was recorded many times. The chain recombines TRBV5-1 with TRBJ2-5; D not resolved. CDR1 SGHRS and CDR2 YFSETQ come from the germline V gene. The CDR3 is 14 residues long. Trimming shortened V by 3 bases and J by 3 bases, and 12 bases separated the two germline ends. CDR3 region: CASSWGRMEETQYF. DNA of the CDR3: TGCGCCAGCAGCTGGGGTAGGATGGAAGAGACCCAGTACTTC.

This clonotype has a count of ten or more. The chain's CDR3 is CASSLDLLLAGQETQYF. CDR3 DNA: TGTGCCAGCAGCTTGGATTTATTGCTAGCGGGCCAAGAGACCCAGTACTTC. This chain links TRBV5-4 with TRBJ2-5; the match to TRBD2 covers 8 bases. Germline V CDR1 and CDR2: SGHNT, YYREEE (reference sequence). The junction had 8 bases not matched to a gene; V was cut back by 0 bases and J by 1 base. The CDR3 runs to 17 residues.

This sequence joins TRBV24-1 and TRBJ2-7; TRBD1 aligns across 7 bases. V dropped 11 bases and J dropped 2; count of bases not matched to a gene: 2. Germline CDR1 is KGHDR and CDR2 is SFDVKD. This CDR3 is 11 amino acids long. The CDR3 DNA sequence: TGTGCCATCGGGACAGCCTACGAGCAGTACTTC. Encoded protein: CAIGTAYEQYF.

As regards this clonotype: The conserved final phenylalanine or tryptophan is absent from the CDR3, which likely points to a read error. This sequence joins TRBV10-3 and TRBJ1-4, with D tentatively TRBD1 (5 bases). The V gene lost 2 bases and the J gene lost 2 bases, with 12 bases spanning the gap. The CDR3 covers 16 residues. Germline assignment: CDR1 ENHRY and CDR2 SYGVKD. The CDR3 here is CAISEGLTDTNEKLFC. In nucleotides, the CDR3 is TGTGCCATCAGTGAGGGTTTGACAGATACTAATGAAAAACTGTTTTGT.

This clonotype was seen more than once but under ten times. This sequence joins TRBV7-9 and TRBJ2-5; TRBD1 matches at 8 bases. Germline CDR1 is SEHNR and CDR2 is FQNEAQ (reference sequence). The CDR3 totals 16 residues. J gave up 4 bases and V 4 bases, and 11 bases lay outside the gene matches. CDR3 sequence reads: CASSSWGQVVLETQYF. The DNA of the CDR3 is TGTGCCAGCAGCTCCTGGGGACAGGTCGTCTTAGAGACCCAGTACTTC.

This clonotype was observed a few times. This chain connects TRBV4-1 to TRBJ2-1; 12 positions agree with TRBD2. Germline trimming cut 1 base from V and 3 bases from J; bases unmatched to any gene: 1. Looked up from germline, CDR1 is MGHRA and CDR2 is YSYEKL. The CDR3 is 16 residues long. Here the CDR3 DNA reads TGCGCCAGCAGCCAAGGGACTAGCGGGAACTACAATGAGCAGTTCTTC. As protein: CASSQGTSGNYNEQFF.

The chain is built from TRBV28 and TRBJ2-5, with D maybe TRBD2 (6 bases). V was cut by 5 bases and J by 3 bases, with 16 bases left in between. The CDR3 is 15 amino acids. In germline, CDR1 is MDHEN, CDR2 SYDVKM. The CDR3 reads CASSPQGLDKETQYF. In DNA, the CDR3 is TGTGCCAGCAGTCCCCAGGGACTCGATAAAGAGACCCAGTACTTC.

Turning to this clonotype: The junction shows a germline mismatch at one end, possibly a read error. The chain joins TRBV3-1 to TRBJ2-3; D unclear. CDR3 length: 14 residues. Germline V gene lookup returns CDR1 LGHDT and CDR2 YNNKEL (reference sequence). CDR3 coding DNA: TGTGCCCGCAGCCCCCTCCGTTTCCCTAAAACGCAGTATTTT. Its protein is CARSPLRFPKTQYF.

A word on this clonotype: The junction shows a germline mismatch at one end, possibly a read error. The V call is TRBV7-8, the J call TRBJ1-6; D gene uncertain. CDR1 and CDR2 (germline): SGHVS, FQNEAQ. The CDR3 length is 16 residues. CDR3 amino acids: CASGLVLHSYNSPLHF. The CDR3 DNA reads as TGTGCCAGCGGCTTAGTGTTGCACTCCTATAATTCACCCCTCCACTTT.

This clonotype was seen a few times. The chain employs TRBV7-9 and TRBJ2-7, with 9 positions matching TRBD1. V shed 5 bases and J 5 bases; nucleotides not matched to a gene: 13. The CDR3 length is 16 residues. Looked up from germline, CDR1 is SEHNR and CDR2 is FQNEAQ (reference sequence). In DNA, the CDR3 is TGTGCCAGCAGCCCATGGGGACAGGGATTGACAGACGAGCAGTACTTC. It encodes CASSPWGQGLTDEQYF.

This clonotype was counted only a few times. The gene calls are TRBV29-1 and TRBJ1-1; no reliable D call. Trimming stripped 1 base from V and 1 base from J, with 13 bases between. The CDR3 sequence is 15 residues long. The germline CDR1 and CDR2 sequences are SQVTM and ANQGSEA. Written as DNA, the CDR3 is TGCAGCGTTGAAGGAGAGGGTCAGCCGAACACTGAAGCTTTCTTT. It yields the protein CSVEGEGQPNTEAFF.

This clonotype was found a few times. This sequence joins TRBV27 and TRBJ2-7; either TRBD1 or TRBD2 may fit D (5 bases each). V dropped 6 bases and J dropped 7 bases, with 25 bases sitting between them. CDR3 length equals 16 residues. CDR1 is MNHEY and CDR2 is SMNVEV in the germline V gene (reference sequence). CDR3 protein: CASSSQGEKLIREQYF. The CDR3 DNA reads as TGTGCCAGCAGCTCACAAGGGGAGAAACTTATTAGGGAGCAGTACTTC.

This clonotype has a handful of counts. This chain uses TRBV7-9 with TRBJ2-7, with D possibly matching TRBD1 (6 bases). CDR3 length equals 15 residues. Germline V lookup: CDR1 SEHNR, CDR2 FQNEAQ (reference sequence). V gave up 2 bases and J gave up 3 bases, with 14 bases separating them. This CDR3 is CASSLYPQDSYEQYF. CDR3 in DNA: TGTGCCAGCAGCTTATACCCCCAGGACAGCTACGAGCAGTACTTC.

Details on this clonotype: Since a much larger clone is just one base distant, this may be a read error. The chain recombines TRBV5-6 with TRBJ2-3, with D uncertain. CDR1 is SGHDT and CDR2 is YYEEEE in the germline V gene. V gave up 4 bases and J gave up 5 bases, with 8 bases separating them. There are 12 residues in the CDR3. CDR3 sequence: CASSQQRDTQYF. CDR3 DNA sequence: TGTGCCAGCAGCCAACAGAGAGATACGCAGTATTTT.

This clonotype showed up just a few times. Germline is not matched at one junction end, which may reflect a read error. The DNA for the CDR3 is TGTGTCAGCAGTTGGGGGAGCTCCTACGAGCAGTACTTC. As protein: CVSSWGSSYEQYF. The chain has TRBV6-5 and TRBJ2-7; D may be TRBD1 or TRBD2 (5 bases each). Germline V gene sequence: CDR1 MNHEY, CDR2 SVGAGI. There are 13 residues in the CDR3.

A few counts support this clonotype. This sequence joins TRBV12-3 or TRBV12-4 and TRBJ2-1; D gene unclear. This CDR3 has 15 residues. V lost 3 bases to trimming and J lost 7 bases, with 16 bases between them. The CDR3 protein is CASSLPESNLNEQFF. Written as DNA, the CDR3 is TGTGCCAGCAGTTTGCCAGAATCCAACCTTAATGAGCAGTTCTTC.

This clonotype came up a few times. The junction departs from germline at one end; a sequencing error may be responsible. The chain recombines TRBV7-9 with TRBJ2-5, with 7 positions matching TRBD1. The germline V gene encodes CDR1 SEHNR and CDR2 FQNEAQ (reference sequence). CDR3 size: 15 residues. The CDR3 reads CASSAPDRDQEPQYF. DNA for the CDR3: TGTGCCAGCAGCGCCCCTGACAGGGACCAAGAGCCCCAGTACTTC.

This clonotype was observed a few times. The chain has TRBV20-1 and TRBJ2-7, with D perhaps assigned TRBD1 or TRBD2 (8 bases each). The CDR3 consists of 17 residues. Trimming took off 0 bases at V and 6 bases at J, with 24 bases between the two ends. Germline V gene data show CDR1 as DFQATT and CDR2 as SNEGSKA (reference sequence). Here the CDR3 DNA reads TGCAGTGCTAGAGATCTTGAGTTCCGGACAGGGACTAGCGAGCAGTACTTC. Residues: CSARDLEFRTGTSEQYF.

The chain has TRBV4-3 and TRBJ2-7; TRBD1 matches at 11 bases. The germline V gene has CDR1 LGHNA and CDR2 YSLEER. Trimming took 1 base from V and 3 from J; bases not matched to a gene: 5. The CDR3 consists of 16 residues. CDR3 nucleotides: TGCGCCAGCAGCCAAGGCAGGACAGGGGGCAGCTACGAGCAGTACTTC. Amino acid sequence: CASSQGRTGGSYEQYF.